The sequence of this TCR beta chain was determined in a study of blood T cell repertoires in COVID-19. Study summary: The United States, Italy and Spain supplied acute and convalescent COVID-19 samples. T cells, B-cell-depleted T cells, or PBMCs provided the cDNA or gDNA that served as material.

As processed by the authors: How many nucleated cells were present was estimated from reference gene primer amplification. The assay was immunoSEQ multiplex PCR, and TCRdb's table has in-frame clones only and misses some. V and J calls and clone size are copied from that table; D and trimming were computed from the DNA. The sample shows a few hundred thousand clones, about 87% of them seen only once. The receptor was isolated from a man in his sixties who had recovered from COVID-19. Sequencing was performed on peripheral blood.

CDR3 residues: CASSPVDTARNEKLFF. The CDR3 DNA reads TGTGCCAGCAGCCCCGTGGACACGGCTAGAAATGAAAAACTGTTTTTT. The chain carries TRBV4-2 and TRBJ1-4; a possible D gene is TRBD1 (5 bases). The CDR3 totals 16 residues. With 4 bases removed from V and 5 bases from J, the gap between germline ends came to 17 bases. The germline V gene encodes CDR1 LGHNA and CDR2 YNFKEQ.